These 6 T cell receptor beta chains were sequenced from one sample in a study of patients and donors after allogeneic stem cell transplantation. TCRdb reprocessed the RT-PCR reads with MiXCR, giving one entry per CDR3 protein. Among about 400,000 distinct CDR3 sequences listed, 16% were seen once. Sequencing was performed on blood, either unsorted or a sorted T cell fraction (not recorded which). The source is a human donor who was either an allogeneic HSCT recipient or a stem cell or donor lymphocyte infusion donor (not recorded which). It is not recorded whose cells these are; they may come from a transplant donor.

The rearrangement joins TRBV7-9 to TRBJ2-2, with D perhaps TRBD1 (6 bases). CDR1 is SEHNR and CDR2 is FQNEAQ in the germline V gene (reference sequence). This CDR3 contains 17 residues. Trimming took off 1 base at V and 0 bases at J, with 12 bases between the two ends. CDR3 sequence reads: CASSLVTRTANTGELFF. The CDR3 region has the DNA TGTGCCAGCAGCTTAGTGACCAGGACAGCGAACACCGGGGAGCTGTTTTTT.

This clonotype has only a few counts. The gene calls are TRBV20-1 and TRBJ1-2; D perhaps matches TRBD1 (6 bases). V dropped 5 bases and J dropped 8 bases, with 15 bases sitting between them. The CDR3 runs to 12 residues. Germline V lookup: CDR1 DFQATT, CDR2 SNEGSKA (reference sequence). The CDR3 nucleotides are TGCAGTGCTCTTACAGGGTCGGGGGGCTACACCTTC. Translated, it gives CSALTGSGGYTF.

The sample holds many counts of this clonotype. V and J are TRBV7-9 and TRBJ1-2; 7 positions match TRBD1. The CDR3 covers 13 residues. CDR1 is SEHNR, CDR2 FQNEAQ, per germline (reference sequence). V lost 3 bases, J lost 5 bases, and 3 bases stayed unmatched. The CDR3: CASSFPGGYGYTF. The CDR3 DNA reads TGTGCCAGCAGCTTCCCAGGGGGGTATGGCTACACCTTC. Drawing the rest from reference TRBV7-9 and TRBJ1-2, the complete variable domain is DTGVSQNPRHKITKRGQNVTFRCDPISEHNRLYWYRQTLGQGPEFLTYFQNEAQLEKSRLLSDRFSAERPKGSFSTLEIQRTEQGDSAMYLCASSFPGGYGYTFGSGTRLTVV.

This clonotype was seen only a few times. CDR3 residues: CASSLGASHNEQFF. Here the CDR3 DNA reads TGCGCCAGCAGCTTGGGGGCCTCTCACAATGAGCAGTTCTTC. V and J are TRBV5-1 and TRBJ2-1, with D uncertain. V lost 0 bases to trimming and J lost 5 bases, with 9 bases between them. The CDR3 is 14 residues long. CDR1 and CDR2 (germline): SGHRS, YFSETQ.

The chain joins TRBV7-9 to TRBJ2-1; D unresolved. In germline, CDR1 is SEHNR, CDR2 FQNEAQ (reference sequence). This CDR3 spans 15 amino acids. Trimming stripped 3 bases from V and 0 bases from J, with 9 bases between. The CDR3 here is CASSFQQSSYNEQFF. CDR3 nucleotide sequence: TGTGCCAGCAGCTTTCAGCAAAGCTCCTACAATGAGCAGTTCTTC.

This clonotype was recorded at least ten times. This chain connects TRBV29-1 to TRBJ1-2; 11 bases align to TRBD1. CDR3 length: 12 amino acids. Per germline, CDR1 SQVTM and CDR2 ANQGSEA. Trimming removed 7 bases from V and 6 bases from J; junction bases left unmatched: 4. CDR3 residues: CSAGTGGHGYTF. CDR3 sequence (DNA): TGCAGCGCAGGGACAGGGGGGCATGGCTACACCTTC.